This T cell receptor (beta chain) appears in the sequencing data of a study of blood T cell repertoires in COVID-19. The assay was immunoSEQ multiplex PCR, and TCRdb's table has in-frame clones only and misses some. The table includes roughly 350,000 clones, 70% to 90% detected once. Germline CDR1 is SGHRS and CDR2 is YFSETQ. This CDR3 has 15 amino acids. The V segment lost 3 bases and the J segment 5 bases; nucleotides outside the gene matches: 8. The source is a woman aged 45-65 years with active or convalescent COVID-19. Material: peripheral blood. The chain joins TRBV5-1 to TRBJ2-1; 7 positions agree with TRBD1. As DNA, the CDR3 is TGCGCCAGCAGCTCATCCGGGACAGTGGACAATGAGCAGTTCTTC. Protein: CASSSSGTVDNEQFF.